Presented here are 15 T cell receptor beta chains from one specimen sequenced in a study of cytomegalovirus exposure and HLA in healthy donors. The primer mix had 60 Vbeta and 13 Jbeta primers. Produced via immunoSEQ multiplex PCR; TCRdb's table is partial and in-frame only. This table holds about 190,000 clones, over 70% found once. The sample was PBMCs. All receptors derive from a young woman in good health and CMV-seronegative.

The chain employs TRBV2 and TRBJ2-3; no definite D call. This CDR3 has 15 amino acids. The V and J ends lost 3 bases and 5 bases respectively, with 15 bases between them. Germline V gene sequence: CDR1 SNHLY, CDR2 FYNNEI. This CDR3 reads CASSDSPAQGDTQYF. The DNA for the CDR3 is TGTGCCAGCAGTGATTCTCCAGCGCAAGGAGATACGCAGTATTTT.

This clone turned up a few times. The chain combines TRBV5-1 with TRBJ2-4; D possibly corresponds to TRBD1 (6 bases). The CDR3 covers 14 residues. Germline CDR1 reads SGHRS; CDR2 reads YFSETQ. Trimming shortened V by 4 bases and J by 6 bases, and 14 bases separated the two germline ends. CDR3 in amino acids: CASSARDTRNIQYF. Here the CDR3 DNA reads TGCGCCAGCAGCGCTCGGGACACCCGAAACATTCAGTACTTC.

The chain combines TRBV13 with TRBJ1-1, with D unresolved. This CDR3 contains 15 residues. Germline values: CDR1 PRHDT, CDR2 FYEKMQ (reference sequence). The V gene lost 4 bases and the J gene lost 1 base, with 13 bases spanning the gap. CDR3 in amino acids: CASSSIGSANTEAFF. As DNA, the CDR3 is TGTGCCAGCAGCTCCATTGGGAGTGCGAACACTGAAGCTTTCTTT. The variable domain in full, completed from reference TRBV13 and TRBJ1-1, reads AAGVIQSPRHLIKEKRETATLKCYPIPRHDTVYWYQQGPGQDPQFLISFYEKMQSDKGSIPDRFSAQQFSDYHSELNMSSLELGDSALYFCASSSIGSANTEAFFGQGTRLTVV.

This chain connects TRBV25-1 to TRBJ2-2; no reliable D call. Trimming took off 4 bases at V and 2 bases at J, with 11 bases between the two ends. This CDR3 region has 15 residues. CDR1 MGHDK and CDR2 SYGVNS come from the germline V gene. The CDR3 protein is CASSALTPNTGELFF. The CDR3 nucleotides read TGTGCCAGCAGTGCTCTGACACCTAACACCGGGGAGCTGTTTTTT.

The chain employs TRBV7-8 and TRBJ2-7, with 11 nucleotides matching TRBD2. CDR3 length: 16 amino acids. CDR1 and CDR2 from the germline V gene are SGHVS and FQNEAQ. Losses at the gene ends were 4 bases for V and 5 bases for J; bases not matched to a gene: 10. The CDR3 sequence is CASSSTSGMLLNEQYF. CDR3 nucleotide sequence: TGTGCCAGCAGCTCGACTAGCGGGATGCTCCTAAACGAGCAGTACTTC.

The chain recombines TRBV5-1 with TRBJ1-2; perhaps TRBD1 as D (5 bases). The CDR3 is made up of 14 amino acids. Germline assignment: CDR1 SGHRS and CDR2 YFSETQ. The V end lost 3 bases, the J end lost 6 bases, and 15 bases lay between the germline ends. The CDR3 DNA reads TGCGCCAGCAGCTGGGAGGGAGGACAAAATGGCTACACCTTC. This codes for CASSWEGGQNGYTF.

CDR3: CASSLVRAEQYF. The CDR3, as DNA: TGTGCCAGCAGCTTAGTGAGGGCCGAGCAGTACTTC. The V gene is TRBV11-2, the J gene TRBJ2-7; possibly TRBD2 for D (5 bases). The CDR3 loop spans 12 amino acids. Per the germline V gene, CDR1 is SGHAT and CDR2 is FQNNGV. The V end was cut by 1 base, the J end by 6 bases, with 7 bases between.

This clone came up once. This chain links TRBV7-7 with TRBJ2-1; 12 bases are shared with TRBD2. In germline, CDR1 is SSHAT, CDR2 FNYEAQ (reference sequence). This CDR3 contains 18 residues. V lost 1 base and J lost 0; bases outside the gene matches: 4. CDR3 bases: TGTGCCAGCAGCTTAGGTCTAGCGGGGGGGCTCTCCTACAATGAGCAGTTCTTC. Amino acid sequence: CASSLGLAGGLSYNEQFF.

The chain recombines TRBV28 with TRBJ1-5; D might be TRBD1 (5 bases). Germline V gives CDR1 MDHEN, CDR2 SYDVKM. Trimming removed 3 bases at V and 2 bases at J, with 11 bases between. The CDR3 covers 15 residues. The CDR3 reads CASSFRGKGNQPQHF. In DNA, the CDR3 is TGTGCCAGCAGTTTCCGGGGGAAGGGCAATCAGCCCCAGCATTTT.

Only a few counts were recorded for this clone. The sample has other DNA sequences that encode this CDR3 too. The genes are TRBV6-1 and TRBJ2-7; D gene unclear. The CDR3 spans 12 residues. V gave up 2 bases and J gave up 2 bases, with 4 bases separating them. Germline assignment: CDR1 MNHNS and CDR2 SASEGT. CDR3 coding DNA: TGTGCCAGCAGTGAACGAGCCTACGAGCAGTACTTC. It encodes CASSERAYEQYF.

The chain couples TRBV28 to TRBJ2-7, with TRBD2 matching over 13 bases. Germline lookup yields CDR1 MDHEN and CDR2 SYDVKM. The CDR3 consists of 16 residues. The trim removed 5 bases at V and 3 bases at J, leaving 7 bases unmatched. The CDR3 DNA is TGTGCCAGCAGTAGCTCCCGACTAGCGGGGGGCTACGAGCAGTACTTC. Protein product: CASSSSRLAGGYEQYF. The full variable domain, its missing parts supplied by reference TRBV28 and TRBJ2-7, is DVKVTQSSRYLVKRTGEKVFLECVQDMDHENMFWYRQDPGLGLRLIYFSYDVKMKEKGDIPEGYSVSREKKERFSLILESASTNQTSMYLCASSSSRLAGGYEQYFGPGTRLTVT.

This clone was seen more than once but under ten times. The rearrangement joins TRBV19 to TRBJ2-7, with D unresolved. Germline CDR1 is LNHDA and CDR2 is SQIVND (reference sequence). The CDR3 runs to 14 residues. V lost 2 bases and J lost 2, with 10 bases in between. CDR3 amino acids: CASSITADTYEQYF. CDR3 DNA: TGTGCCAGTAGTATAACGGCGGATACCTACGAGCAGTACTTC.

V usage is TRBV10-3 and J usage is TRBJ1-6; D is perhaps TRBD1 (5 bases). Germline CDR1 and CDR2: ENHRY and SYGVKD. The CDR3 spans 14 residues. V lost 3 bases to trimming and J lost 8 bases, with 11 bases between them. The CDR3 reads CAISDRGGDSPLHF. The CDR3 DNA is TGTGCCATCAGTGATCGCGGGGGGGATTCACCCCTCCACTTT.

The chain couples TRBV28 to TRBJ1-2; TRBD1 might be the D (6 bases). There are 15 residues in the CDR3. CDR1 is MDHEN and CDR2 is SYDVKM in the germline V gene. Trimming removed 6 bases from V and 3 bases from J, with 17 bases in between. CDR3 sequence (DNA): TGTGCCAGCAGGGGGTTGGGACACCTCTACTATGGCTACACCTTC. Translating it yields CASRGLGHLYYGYTF.

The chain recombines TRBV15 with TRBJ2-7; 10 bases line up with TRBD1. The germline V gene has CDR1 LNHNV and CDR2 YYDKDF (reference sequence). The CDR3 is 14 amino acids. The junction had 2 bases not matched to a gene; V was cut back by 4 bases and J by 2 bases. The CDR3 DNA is TGTGCCACCAGCACCGGGACAGGGGCCTACGAGCAGTACTTC. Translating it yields CATSTGTGAYEQYF.